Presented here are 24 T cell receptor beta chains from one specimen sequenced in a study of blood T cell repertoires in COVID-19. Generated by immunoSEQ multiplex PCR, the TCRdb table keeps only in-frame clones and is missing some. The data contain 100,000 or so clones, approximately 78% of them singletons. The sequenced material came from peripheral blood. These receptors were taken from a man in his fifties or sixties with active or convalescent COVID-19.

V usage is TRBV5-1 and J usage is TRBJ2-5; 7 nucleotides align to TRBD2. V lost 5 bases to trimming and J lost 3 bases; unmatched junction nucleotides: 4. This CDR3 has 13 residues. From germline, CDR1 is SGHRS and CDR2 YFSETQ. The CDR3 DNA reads TGCGCCAGCAGTATGGGGACTAAAGAGACCCAGTACTTC. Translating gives CASSMGTKETQYF.

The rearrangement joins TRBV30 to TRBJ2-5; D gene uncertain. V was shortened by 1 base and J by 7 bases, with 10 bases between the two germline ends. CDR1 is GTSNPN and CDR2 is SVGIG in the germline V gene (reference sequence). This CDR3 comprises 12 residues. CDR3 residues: CAWSGLVGTQYF. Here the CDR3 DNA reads TGTGCCTGGAGTGGACTTGTCGGGACCCAGTACTTC.

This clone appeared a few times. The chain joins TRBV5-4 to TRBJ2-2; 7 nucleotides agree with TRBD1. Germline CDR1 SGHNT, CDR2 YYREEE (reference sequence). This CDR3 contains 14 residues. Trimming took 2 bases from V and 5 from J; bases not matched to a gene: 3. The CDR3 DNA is TGTGCCAGCAGCTTAACAGGGGATACCGGGGAGCTGTTTTTT. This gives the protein CASSLTGDTGELFF.

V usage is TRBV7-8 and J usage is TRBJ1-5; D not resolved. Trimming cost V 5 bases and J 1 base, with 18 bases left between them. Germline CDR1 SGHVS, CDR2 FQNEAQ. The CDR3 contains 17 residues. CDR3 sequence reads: CASSAPPRGFSNQPQHF. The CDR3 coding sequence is TGTGCCAGCAGCGCCCCCCCCCGAGGGTTCAGCAATCAGCCCCAGCATTTT.

CDR3 bases: TGTGCCAGTAGTCTAGGACAGCTCTATGGCTACACCTTC. Translated: CASSLGQLYGYTF. The V and J genes are TRBV19 and TRBJ1-2; a weak D match, TRBD1 (6 bases). The V gene's germline CDR1 is LNHDA and CDR2 SQIVND (reference sequence). The V gene lost 5 bases and the J gene lost 4 bases, with 11 bases spanning the gap. This CDR3 is 13 amino acids long.

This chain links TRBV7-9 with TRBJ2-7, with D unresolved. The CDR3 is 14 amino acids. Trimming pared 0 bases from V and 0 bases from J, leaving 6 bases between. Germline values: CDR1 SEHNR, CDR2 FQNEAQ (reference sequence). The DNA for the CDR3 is TGTGCCAGCAGCTTAGCTAGCCTCTCCTACGAGCAGTACTTC. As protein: CASSLASLSYEQYF. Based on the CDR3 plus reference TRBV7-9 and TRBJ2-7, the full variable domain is DTGVSQNPRHKITKRGQNVTFRCDPISEHNRLYWYRQTLGQGPEFLTYFQNEAQLEKSRLLSDRFSAERPKGSFSTLEIQRTEQGDSAMYLCASSLASLSYEQYFGPGTRLTVT.

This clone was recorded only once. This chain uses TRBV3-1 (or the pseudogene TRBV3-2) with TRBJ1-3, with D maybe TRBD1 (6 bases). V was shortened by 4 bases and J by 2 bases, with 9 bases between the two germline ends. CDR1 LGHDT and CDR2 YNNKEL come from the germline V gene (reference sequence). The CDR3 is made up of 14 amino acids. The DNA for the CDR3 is TGTGCCAGCAGCCTCCGGACAGCTGGAAACACCATATATTTT. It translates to CASSLRTAGNTIYF.

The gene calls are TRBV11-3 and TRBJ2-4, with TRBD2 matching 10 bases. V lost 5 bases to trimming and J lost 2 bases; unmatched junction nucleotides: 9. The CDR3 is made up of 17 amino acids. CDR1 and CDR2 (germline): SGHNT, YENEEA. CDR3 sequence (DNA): TGTGCCAGCAGCCCTACTCCTAGCGGGAGATCCAAAAACATTCAGTACTTC. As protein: CASSPTPSGRSKNIQYF.

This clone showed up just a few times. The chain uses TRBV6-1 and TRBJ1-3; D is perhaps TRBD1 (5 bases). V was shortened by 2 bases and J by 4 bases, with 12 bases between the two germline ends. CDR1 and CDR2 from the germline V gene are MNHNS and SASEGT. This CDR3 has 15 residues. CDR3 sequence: CASSEREGTGNTIYF. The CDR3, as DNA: TGTGCCAGCAGTGAACGGGAGGGGACGGGAAACACCATATATTTT.

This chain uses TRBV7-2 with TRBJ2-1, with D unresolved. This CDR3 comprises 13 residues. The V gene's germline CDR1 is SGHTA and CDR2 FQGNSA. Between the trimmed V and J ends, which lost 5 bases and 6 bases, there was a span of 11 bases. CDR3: CASSQLPGNEQFF. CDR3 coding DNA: TGTGCCAGCAGCCAACTCCCGGGCAATGAGCAGTTCTTC.

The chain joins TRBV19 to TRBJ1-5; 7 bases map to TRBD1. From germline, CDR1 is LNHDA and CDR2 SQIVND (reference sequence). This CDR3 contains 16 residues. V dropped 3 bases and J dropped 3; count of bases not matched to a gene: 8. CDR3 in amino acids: CASSISQGSNNQPQHF. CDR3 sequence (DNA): TGTGCCAGTAGTATCTCACAGGGGTCGAACAATCAGCCCCAGCATTTT.

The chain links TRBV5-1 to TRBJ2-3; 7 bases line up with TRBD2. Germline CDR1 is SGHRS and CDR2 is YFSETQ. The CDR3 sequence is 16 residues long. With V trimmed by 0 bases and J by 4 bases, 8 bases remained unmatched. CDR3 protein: CASSLGRAAGADTQYF. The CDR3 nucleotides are TGCGCCAGCAGCTTGGGTCGGGCCGCGGGGGCAGATACGCAGTATTTT. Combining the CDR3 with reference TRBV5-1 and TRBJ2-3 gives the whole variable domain KAGVTQTPRYLIKTRGQQVTLSCSPISGHRSVSWYQQTPGQGLQFLFEYFSETQRNKGNFPGRFSGRQFSNSRSEMNVSTLELGDSALYLCASSLGRAAGADTQYFGPGTRLTVL.

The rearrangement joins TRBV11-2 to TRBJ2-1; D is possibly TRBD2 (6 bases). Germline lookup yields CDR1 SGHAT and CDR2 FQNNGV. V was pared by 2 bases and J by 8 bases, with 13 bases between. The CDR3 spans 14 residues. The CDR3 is CASSLIILADEQFF. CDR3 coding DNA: TGTGCCAGCAGCTTAATTATACTAGCCGATGAGCAGTTCTTC.

The CDR3 sequence is CATSAPTGQGNTGELFF. The CDR3 coding sequence is TGTGCCACCAGTGCCCCGACGGGACAGGGGAACACCGGGGAGCTGTTTTTT. The chain carries TRBV24-1 and TRBJ2-2; 9 bases line up with TRBD1. The junction had 7 bases not matched to a gene; V was cut back by 5 bases and J by 1 base. Germline values: CDR1 KGHDR, CDR2 SFDVKD. The length of the CDR3 is 17 residues.

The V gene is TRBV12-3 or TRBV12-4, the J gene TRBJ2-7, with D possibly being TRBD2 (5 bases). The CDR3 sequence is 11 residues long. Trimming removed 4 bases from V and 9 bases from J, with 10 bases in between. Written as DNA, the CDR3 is TGTGCCAGCAGTTCCACGGGGAGGCAGTACGTC. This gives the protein CASSSTGRQYV.

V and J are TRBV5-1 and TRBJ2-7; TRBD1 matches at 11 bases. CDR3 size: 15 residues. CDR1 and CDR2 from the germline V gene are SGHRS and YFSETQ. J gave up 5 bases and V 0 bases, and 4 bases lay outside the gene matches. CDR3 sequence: CASSLGDRGSHEQYV. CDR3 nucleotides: TGCGCCAGCAGCTTGGGGGACAGGGGGTCCCACGAGCAGTACGTC.

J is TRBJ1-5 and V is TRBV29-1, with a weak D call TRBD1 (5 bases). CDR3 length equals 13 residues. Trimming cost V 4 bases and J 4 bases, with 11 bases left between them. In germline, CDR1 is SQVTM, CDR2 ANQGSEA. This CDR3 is CSVGGGINQPQHF. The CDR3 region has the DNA TGCAGCGTTGGGGGGGGGATTAATCAGCCCCAGCATTTT.

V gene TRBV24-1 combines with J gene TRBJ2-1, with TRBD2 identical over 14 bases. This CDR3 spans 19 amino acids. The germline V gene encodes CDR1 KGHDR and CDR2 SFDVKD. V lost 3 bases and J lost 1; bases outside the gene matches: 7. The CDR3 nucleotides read TGTGCCACCAGTGATCCCGGGACTAGCGGGAGATTTTCCTACAATGAGCAGTTCTTC. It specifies CATSDPGTSGRFSYNEQFF.

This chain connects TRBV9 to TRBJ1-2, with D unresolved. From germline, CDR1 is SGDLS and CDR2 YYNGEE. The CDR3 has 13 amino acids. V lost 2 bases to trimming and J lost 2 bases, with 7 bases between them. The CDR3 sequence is CASSVGHNYGYTF. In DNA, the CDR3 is TGTGCCAGCAGCGTTGGCCACAACTATGGCTACACCTTC.

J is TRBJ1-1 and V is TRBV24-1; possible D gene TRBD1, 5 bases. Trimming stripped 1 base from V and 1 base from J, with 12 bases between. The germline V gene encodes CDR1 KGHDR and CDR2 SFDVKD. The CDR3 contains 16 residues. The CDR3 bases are TGTGCCACCAGTGATTTAACAGGTGGATCGAACACTGAAGCTTTCTTT. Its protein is CATSDLTGGSNTEAFF.

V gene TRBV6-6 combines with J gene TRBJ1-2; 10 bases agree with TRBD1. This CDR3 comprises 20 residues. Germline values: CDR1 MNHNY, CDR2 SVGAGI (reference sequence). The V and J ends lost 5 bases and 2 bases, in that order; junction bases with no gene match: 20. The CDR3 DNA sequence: TGTGCCAGCAGTCAAATAACTGCCGGGACAGGGGATCATAAGAACTATGGCTACACCTTC. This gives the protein CASSQITAGTGDHKNYGYTF.

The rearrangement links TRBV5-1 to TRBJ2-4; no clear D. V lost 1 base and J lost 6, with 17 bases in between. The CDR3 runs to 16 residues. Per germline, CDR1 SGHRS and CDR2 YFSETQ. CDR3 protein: CASSLTPEWFINIQYF. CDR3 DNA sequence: TGCGCCAGCAGCTTGACCCCTGAGTGGTTCATAAACATTCAGTACTTC.

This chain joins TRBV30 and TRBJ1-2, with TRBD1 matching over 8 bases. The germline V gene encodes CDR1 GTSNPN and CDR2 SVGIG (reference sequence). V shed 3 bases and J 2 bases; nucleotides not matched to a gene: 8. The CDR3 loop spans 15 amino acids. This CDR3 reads CAWSLQGVGNYGYTF. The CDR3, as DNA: TGTGCCTGGAGCCTACAGGGGGTGGGAAACTATGGCTACACCTTC.

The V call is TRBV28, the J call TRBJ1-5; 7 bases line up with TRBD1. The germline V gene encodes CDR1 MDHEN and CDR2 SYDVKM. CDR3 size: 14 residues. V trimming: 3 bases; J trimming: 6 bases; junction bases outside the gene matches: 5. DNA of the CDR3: TGTGCCAGCAGTTTGGTTCAGGGGGGTCAGCCCCAGCATTTT. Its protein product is CASSLVQGGQPQHF. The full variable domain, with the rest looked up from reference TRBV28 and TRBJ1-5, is DVKVTQSSRYLVKRTGEKVFLECVQDMDHENMFWYRQDPGLGLRLIYFSYDVKMKEKGDIPEGYSVSREKKERFSLILESASTNQTSMYLCASSLVQGGQPQHFGDGTRLSIL.